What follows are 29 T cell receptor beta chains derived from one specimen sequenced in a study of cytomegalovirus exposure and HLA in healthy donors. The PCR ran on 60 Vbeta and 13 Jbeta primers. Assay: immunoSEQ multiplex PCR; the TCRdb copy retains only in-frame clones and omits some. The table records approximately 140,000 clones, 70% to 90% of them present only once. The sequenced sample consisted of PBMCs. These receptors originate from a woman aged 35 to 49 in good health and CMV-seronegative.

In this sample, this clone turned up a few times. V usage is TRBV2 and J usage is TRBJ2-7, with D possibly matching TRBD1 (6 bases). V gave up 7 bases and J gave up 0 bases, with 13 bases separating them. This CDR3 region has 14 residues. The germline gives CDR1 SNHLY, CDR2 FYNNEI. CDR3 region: CASNHRASSYEQYF. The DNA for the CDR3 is TGTGCCAGCAACCACAGGGCCAGCTCCTACGAGCAGTACTTC.

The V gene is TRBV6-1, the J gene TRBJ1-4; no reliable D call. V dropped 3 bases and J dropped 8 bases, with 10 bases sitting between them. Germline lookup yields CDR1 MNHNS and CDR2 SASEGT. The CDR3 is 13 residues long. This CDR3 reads CASSELVEEKLFF. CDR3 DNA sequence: TGTGCCAGCAGTGAGTTGGTGGAGGAAAAACTGTTTTTT.

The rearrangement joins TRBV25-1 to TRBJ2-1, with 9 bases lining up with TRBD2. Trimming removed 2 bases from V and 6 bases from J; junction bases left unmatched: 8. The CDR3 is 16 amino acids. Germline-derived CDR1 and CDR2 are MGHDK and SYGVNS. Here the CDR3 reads CASSEPSGRPGNEQFF. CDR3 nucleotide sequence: TGTGCCAGCAGTGAACCGAGCGGGAGGCCGGGCAATGAGCAGTTCTTC.

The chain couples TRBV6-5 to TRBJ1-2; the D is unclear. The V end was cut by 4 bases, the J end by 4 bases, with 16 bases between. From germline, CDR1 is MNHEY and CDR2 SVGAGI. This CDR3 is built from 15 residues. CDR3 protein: CASSSPGEGVYGYTF. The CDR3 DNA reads TGTGCCAGCAGTTCTCCCGGGGAGGGTGTCTATGGCTACACCTTC.

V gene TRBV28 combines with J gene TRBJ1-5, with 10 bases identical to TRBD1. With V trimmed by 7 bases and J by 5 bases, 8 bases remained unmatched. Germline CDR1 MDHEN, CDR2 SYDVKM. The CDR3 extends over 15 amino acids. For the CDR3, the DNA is TGTGCCAGCACCCTCCTCGGGACAGGGGATCAGCCCCAGCATTTT. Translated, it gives CASTLLGTGDQPQHF.

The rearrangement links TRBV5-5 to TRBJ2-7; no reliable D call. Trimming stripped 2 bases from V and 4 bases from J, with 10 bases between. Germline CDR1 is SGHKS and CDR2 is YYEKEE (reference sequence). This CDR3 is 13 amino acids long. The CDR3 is CASSFTELYEQYF. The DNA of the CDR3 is TGTGCCAGCAGCTTTACAGAGTTATACGAGCAGTACTTC.

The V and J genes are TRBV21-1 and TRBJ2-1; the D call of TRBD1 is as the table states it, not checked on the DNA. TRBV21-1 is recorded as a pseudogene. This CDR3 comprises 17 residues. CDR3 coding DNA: TGTGCCAGCAGCAAAGAACAGAGGACAGAGCCCTACAATGAGCAGTTCTTC. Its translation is CASSKEQRTEPYNEQFF.

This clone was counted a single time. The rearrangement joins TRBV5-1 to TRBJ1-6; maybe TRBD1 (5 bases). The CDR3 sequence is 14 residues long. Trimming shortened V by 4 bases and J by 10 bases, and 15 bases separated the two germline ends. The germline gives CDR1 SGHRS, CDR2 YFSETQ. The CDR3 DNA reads TGCGCCAGCAGCCCTTCCCGGGGGGACTCACCCCTCCACTTT. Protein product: CASSPSRGDSPLHF.

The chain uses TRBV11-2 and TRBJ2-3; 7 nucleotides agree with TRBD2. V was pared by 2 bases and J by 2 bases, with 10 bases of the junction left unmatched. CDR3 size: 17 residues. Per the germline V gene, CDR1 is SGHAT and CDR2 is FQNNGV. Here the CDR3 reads CASSLRRLAEVTDTQYF. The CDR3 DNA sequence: TGTGCCAGCAGCTTAAGGAGGCTAGCGGAAGTCACAGATACGCAGTATTTT.

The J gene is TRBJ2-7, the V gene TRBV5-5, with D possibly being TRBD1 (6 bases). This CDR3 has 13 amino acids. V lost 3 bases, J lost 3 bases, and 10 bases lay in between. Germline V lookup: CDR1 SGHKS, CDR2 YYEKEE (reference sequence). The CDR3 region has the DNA TGTGCCAGCAGCTCTGGACAGAGCTACGAGCAGTACTTC. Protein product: CASSSGQSYEQYF.

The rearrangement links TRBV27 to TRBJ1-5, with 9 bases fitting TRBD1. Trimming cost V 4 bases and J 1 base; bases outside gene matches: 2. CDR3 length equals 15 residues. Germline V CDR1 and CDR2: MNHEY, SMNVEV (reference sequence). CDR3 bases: TGTGCCAGCAGTTGGGGGACAGGGAGCAATCAGCCCCAGCATTTT. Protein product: CASSWGTGSNQPQHF.

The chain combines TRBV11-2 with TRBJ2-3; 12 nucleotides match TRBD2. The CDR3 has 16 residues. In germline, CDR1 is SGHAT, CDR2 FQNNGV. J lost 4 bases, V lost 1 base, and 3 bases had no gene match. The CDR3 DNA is TGTGCCAGCAGCTTAGGGACTAGCGGGAACGCAGATACGCAGTATTTT. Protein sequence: CASSLGTSGNADTQYF.

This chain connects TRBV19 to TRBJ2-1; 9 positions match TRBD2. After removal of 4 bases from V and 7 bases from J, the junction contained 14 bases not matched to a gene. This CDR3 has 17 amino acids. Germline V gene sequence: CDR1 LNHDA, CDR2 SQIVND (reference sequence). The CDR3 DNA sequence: TGTGCCAGTAGTACTAGCGGGAATCGACGGTTACATAATGAGCAGTTCTTC. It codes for CASSTSGNRRLHNEQFF.

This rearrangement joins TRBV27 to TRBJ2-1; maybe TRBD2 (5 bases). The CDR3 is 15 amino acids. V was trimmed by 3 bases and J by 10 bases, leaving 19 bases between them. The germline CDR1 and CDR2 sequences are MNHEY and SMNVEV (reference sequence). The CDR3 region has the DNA TGTGCCAGCAGTTTGATGGGGAGCGCTCGCGGGGAGCAGTTCTTC. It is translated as CASSLMGSARGEQFF.

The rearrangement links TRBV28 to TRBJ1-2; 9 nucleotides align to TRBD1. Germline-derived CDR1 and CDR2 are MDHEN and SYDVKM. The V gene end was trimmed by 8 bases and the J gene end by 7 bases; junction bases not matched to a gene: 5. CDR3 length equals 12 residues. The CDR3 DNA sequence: TGTGCCAGCCAGACAGGGGGTGGTGGCTACACCTTC. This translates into CASQTGGGGYTF.

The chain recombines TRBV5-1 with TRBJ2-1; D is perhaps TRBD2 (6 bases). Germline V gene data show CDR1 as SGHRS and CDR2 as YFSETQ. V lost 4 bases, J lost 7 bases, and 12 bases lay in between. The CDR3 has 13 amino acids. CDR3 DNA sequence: TGCGCCAGCAGCGGGACTCCGGATAATGAGCAGTTCTTC. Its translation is CASSGTPDNEQFF.

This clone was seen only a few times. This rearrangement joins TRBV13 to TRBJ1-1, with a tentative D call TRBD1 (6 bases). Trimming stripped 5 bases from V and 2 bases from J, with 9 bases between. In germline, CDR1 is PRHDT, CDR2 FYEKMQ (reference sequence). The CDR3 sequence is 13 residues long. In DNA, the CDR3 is TGTGCCAGCAGCCTGACAGGAAACACTGAAGCTTTCTTT. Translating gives CASSLTGNTEAFF.

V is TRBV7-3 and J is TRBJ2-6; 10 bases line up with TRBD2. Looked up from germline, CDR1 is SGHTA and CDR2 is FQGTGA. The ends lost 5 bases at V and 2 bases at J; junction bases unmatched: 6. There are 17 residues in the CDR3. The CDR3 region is CASSGTSEGAGANVLTF. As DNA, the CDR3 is TGTGCCAGCAGCGGGACTAGCGAGGGGGCTGGGGCCAACGTCCTGACTTTC.

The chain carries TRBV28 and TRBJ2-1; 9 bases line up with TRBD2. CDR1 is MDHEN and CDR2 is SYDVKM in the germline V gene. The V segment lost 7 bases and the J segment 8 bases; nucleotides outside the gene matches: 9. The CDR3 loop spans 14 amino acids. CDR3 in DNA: TGTGCCAGCACCTCGGCGGGAGGGCCGTATGAGCAGTTCTTC. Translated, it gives CASTSAGGPYEQFF.

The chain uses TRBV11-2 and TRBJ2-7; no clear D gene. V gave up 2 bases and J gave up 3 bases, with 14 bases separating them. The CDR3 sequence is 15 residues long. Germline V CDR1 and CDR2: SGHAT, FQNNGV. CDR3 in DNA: TGTGCCAGCAGCTTATCCGCTGCGGCTTACTACGAGCAGTACTTC. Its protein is CASSLSAAAYYEQYF.

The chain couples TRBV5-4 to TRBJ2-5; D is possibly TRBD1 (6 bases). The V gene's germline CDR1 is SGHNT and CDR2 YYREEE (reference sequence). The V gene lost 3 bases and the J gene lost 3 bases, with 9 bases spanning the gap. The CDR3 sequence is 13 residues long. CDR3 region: CASSSRDKETQYF. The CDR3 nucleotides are TGTGCCAGCAGCTCCAGGGACAAAGAGACCCAGTACTTC.

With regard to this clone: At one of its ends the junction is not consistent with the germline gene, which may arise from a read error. In nucleotides, the CDR3 is TGCGCCAGCAGCCAAGAGGTGGGGCTAGCAGGGGCGCTGTTTTTT. Protein: CASSQEVGLAGALFF. The chain combines TRBV4-1 with TRBJ2-2; a possible D gene is TRBD1 (6 bases). The CDR3 consists of 15 residues. The germline V gene encodes CDR1 MGHRA and CDR2 YSYEKL.

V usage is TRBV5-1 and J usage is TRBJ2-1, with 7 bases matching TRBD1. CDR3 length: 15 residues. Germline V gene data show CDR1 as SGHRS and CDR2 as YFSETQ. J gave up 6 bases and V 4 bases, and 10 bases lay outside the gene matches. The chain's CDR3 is CASSPDQGVSNEQFF. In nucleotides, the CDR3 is TGCGCCAGCAGCCCTGACCAGGGGGTCAGCAATGAGCAGTTCTTC.

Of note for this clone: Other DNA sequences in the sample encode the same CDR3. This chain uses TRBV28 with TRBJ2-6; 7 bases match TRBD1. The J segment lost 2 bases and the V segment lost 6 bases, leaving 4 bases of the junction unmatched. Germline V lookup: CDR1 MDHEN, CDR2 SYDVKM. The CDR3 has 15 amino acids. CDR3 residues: CASRRQGAGANVLTF. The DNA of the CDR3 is TGTGCCAGCAGACGACAGGGCGCTGGGGCCAACGTCCTGACTTTC. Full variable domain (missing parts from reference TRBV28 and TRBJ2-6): DVKVTQSSRYLVKRTGEKVFLECVQDMDHENMFWYRQDPGLGLRLIYFSYDVKMKEKGDIPEGYSVSREKKERFSLILESASTNQTSMYLCASRRQGAGANVLTFGAGSRLTVL.

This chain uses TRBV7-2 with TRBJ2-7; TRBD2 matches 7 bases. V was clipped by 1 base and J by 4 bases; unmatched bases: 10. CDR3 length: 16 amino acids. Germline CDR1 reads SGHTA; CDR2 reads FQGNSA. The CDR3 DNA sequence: TGTGCCAGCAGCTTAGGGGTAGCGGGTAGCGTGTACGAGCAGTACTTC. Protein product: CASSLGVAGSVYEQYF.

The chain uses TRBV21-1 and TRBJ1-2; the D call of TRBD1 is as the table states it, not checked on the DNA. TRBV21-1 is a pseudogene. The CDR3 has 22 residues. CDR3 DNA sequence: TGTGCCAGCAGCAAAATCACGACCGCTAAGGGGCCAGGGAAATTGGATCTCGATGGCTACACCTTC. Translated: CASSKITTAKGPGKLDLDGYTF.

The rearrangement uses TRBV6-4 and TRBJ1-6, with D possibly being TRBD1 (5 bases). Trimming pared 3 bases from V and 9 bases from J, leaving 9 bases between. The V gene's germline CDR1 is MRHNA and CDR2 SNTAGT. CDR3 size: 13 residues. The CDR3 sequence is CASSEQERSPLHF. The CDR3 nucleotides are TGTGCCAGCAGTGAACAGGAACGTTCACCCCTCCACTTT.

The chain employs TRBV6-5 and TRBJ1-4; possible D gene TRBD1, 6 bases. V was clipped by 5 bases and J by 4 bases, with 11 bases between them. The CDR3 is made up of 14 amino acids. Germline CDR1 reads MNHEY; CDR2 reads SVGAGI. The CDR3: CASSEGHRNEKLFF. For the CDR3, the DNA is TGTGCCAGCAGTGAGGGACACCGTAATGAAAAACTGTTTTTT.

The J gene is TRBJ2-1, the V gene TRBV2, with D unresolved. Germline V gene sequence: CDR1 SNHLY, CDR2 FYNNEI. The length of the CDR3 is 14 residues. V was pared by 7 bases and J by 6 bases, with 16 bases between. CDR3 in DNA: TGTGCCAGCATCTCTGTCAGGTCGGTCAATGAGCAGTTCTTC. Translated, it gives CASISVRSVNEQFF.